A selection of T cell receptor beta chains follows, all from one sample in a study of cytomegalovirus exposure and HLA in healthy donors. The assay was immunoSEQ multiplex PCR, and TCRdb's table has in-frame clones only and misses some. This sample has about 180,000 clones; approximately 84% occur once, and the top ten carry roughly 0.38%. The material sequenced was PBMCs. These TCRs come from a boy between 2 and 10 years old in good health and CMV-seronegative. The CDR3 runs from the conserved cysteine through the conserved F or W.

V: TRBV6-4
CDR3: CASSVLAGGAYEQFF

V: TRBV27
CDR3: CASRQGRAFYGYTF

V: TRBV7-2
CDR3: CASSLDPGVGYGYTF

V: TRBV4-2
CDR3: CASSQDPYRSTNEKLFF

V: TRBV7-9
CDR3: CASSLVGETEAFF

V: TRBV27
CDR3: CASSLSYRDKQYF

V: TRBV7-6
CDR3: CASSLDLRGDSYEQYF

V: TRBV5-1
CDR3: CASSFGTSGSMETQYF

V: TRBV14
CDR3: CASSQKGSRHQETQYF

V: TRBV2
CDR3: CASRFNGETGELFF

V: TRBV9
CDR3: CASSLGGLREVGKNEQFF

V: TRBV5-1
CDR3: CASSQVGGGAFKKGANVLTF

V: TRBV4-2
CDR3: CASSQGTSGQETQYF

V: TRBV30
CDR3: CAWSVLGVYGPNTGELFF

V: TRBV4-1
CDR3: CASSQDRPGETQYF

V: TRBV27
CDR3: CASTLTSGRVYNEQFF

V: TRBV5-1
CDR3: CASSLMAPIGQNKLYGYTF

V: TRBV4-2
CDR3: CASSQEGAPKGEQFF

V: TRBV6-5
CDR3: CASSSGFNTEAFF

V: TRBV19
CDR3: CASSIDKGRDTEAFF

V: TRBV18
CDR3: CASSPGGEAFF

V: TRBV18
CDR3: CASSPSAADSYEQYF

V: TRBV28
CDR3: CASRGQGTRRTEAFF

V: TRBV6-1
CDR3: CASSGIGSPSGYNEQFF

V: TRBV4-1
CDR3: CASSHTDRDTGELFF

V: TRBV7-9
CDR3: CASSPGGWQPSGANVLTF

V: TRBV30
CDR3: CAWSLSRAYEQYF

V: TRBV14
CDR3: CASSPDWSGSKISYEQYF

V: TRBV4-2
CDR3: CASSQLAGGSVHNEQFF

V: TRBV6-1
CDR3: CASSGSQMRETQYF

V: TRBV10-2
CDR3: CASSNRGLVTDTQYF

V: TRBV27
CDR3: CASSVTALGTEAFF

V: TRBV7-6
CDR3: CASSSPGLNSYNEQFF

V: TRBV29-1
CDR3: CSGPDRFNLFYEQYF

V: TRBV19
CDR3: CASRTLWTGGNQPQHF

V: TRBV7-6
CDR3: CASSTGLAGENEQFF

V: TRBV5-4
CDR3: CASSLDSGNPYEQYF

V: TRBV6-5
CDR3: CASSYKTPNTEAFF

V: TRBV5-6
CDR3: CASSFIAGMNTGELFF

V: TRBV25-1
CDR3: CASSEFNWDNGGYTF

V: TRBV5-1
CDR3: CASSLQGEADTGELFF

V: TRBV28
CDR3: CASSLYSSNQPQHF

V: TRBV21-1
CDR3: CASSPTNGGITGELFF

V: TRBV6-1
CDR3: CASNGTIIYEQYF

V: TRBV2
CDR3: CASSVQLLNEQFF

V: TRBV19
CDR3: CASSGGTANTEAFF

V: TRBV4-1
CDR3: CASSQGGVYEQYF

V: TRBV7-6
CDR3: CASSLGFPGEQYF

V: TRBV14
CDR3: CASSYLAGGPGEQFF

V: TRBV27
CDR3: CASRQLNTEAFF

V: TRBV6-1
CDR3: CASSEWVQAGNTGELFF

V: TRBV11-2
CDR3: CASSHRVEKLFF

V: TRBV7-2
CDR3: CASSLGARSYGYTF

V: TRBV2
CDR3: CASLDRGYEQYF

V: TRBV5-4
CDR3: CASSAGDRETDTQYF